This T cell receptor (beta chain) comes out of a study of blood T cell repertoires in COVID-19. Study background: PBMCs, B-cell-depleted T cells, or T cells were the source of the cDNA or gDNA that made up the material.

The V and J ends lost 3 bases and 3 bases, in that order; junction bases with no gene match: 4. This CDR3 comprises 15 residues. Germline V gene lookup returns CDR1 KGHSH and CDR2 LQKENI. Participants, about 18 to 95 years old, spanned some 23 US areas. Cohort 3 donors were reported recovered after two negative PCRs, clearance, or symptom resolution. The protocol was immunoSEQ multiplex PCR, while the TCRdb copy is restricted to in-frame clones and leaves out a portion. The sample includes about 180,000 clones, about 72% of them seen just once. The sequenced sample consisted of PBMCs or T cells enriched from blood (not recorded which). This receptor was identified in a woman aged 50 to 65 who had recovered from COVID-19. The chain has TRBV18 and TRBJ1-4; TRBD1 agrees at 7 bases. This chain's CDR3 is CASSPRDSPNEKLFF. Here the CDR3 DNA reads TGTGCCAGCTCACCCCGGGACAGCCCTAATGAAAAACTGTTTTTT.